This T cell receptor beta chain was documented in a study of T cell changes during pregnancy in multiple sclerosis. This clone is a singleton in its sample. Repertoires were generated with immunoSEQ multiplex PCR, while TCRdb's copy carries only in-frame clones and drops some. In the table there are 65,000 to 85,000 clones, 70% to 90% of which are singletons. V lost 3 bases and J lost 7; bases outside the gene matches: 6. This CDR3 spans 14 amino acids. Germline-derived CDR1 and CDR2 are SGHKS and YYEKEE (reference sequence). The specimen comprised peripheral blood, sampled in the first trimester of pregnancy. This clonotype originated in a female donor in good health, enrolled as a control in a pregnancy study. This sequence joins TRBV5-5 and TRBJ2-2; 7 nucleotides match TRBD1. CDR3 amino acids: CASSSLTGHGELFF. CDR3 in DNA: TGTGCCAGCAGCTCCCTGACAGGGCACGGGGAGCTGTTTTTT.